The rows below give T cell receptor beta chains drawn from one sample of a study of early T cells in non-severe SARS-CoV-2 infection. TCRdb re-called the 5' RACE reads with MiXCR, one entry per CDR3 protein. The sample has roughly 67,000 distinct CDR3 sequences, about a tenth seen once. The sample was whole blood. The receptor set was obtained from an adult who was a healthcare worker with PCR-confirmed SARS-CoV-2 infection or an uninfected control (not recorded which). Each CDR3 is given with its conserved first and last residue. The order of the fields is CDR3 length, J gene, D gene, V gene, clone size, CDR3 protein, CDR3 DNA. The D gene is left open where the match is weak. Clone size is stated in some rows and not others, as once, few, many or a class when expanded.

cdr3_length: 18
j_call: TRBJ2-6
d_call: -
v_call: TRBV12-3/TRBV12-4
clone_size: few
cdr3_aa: CASSPGTHTPSGANVLTF
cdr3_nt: TGTGCCAGCAGTCCCGGGACCCACACCCCCTCTGGGGCCAACGTCCTGACTTTC

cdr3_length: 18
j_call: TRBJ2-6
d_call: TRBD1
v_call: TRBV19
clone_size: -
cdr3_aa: CASSRDRVNSPGANVLTF
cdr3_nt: TGTGCCAGTAGTCGGGACAGGGTAAATTCTCCTGGGGCCAACGTCCTGACTTTC

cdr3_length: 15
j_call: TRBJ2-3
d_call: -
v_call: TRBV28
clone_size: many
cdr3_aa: CASSFGGQGADTQYF
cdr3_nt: TGTGCCAGCAGTTTCGGCGGGCAAGGGGCAGATACGCAGTATTTT

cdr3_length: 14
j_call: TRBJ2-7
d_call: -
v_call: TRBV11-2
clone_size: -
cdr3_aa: CASSFRGTINEQYF
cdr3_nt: TGTGCCAGCAGCTTCCGAGGAACAATAAACGAGCAGTACTTC

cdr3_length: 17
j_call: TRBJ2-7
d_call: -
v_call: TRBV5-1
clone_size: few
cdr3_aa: CASSSGGGGHRSYEQYF
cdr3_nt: TGCGCCAGCAGCTCGGGAGGAGGGGGACACCGCTCCTACGAGCAGTACTTC

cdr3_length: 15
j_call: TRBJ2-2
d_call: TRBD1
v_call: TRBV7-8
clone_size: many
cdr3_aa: CASSTQGVDTGELFF
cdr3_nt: TGTGCCAGCAGCACACAGGGGGTCGACACCGGGGAGCTGTTTTTT

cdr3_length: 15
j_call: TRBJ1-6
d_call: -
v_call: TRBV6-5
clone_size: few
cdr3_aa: CASSPRSSYNSPLHF
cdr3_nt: TGTGCCAGCAGTCCGAGGAGCTCCTATAATTCACCCCTCCACTTT

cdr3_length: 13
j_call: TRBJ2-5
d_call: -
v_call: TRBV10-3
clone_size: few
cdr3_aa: CAISGGGQETQYF
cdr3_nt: TGTGCCATCAGTGGGGGCGGGCAAGAGACCCAGTACTTC

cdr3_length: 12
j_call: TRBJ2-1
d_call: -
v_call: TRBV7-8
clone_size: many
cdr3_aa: CASSALVYEQFF
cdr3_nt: TGTGCCAGCAGCGCCTTAGTCTATGAGCAGTTCTTC

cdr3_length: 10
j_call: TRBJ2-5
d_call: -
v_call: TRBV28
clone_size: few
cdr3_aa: CATGRGTQYF
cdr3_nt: TGTGCCACCGGGCGCGGGACCCAGTACTTC

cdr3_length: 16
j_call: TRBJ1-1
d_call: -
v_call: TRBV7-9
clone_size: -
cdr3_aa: CASSPRLPQYGTEAFF
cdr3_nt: TGTGCCAGCAGCCCCCGCCTCCCCCAGTACGGCACTGAAGCTTTCTTT

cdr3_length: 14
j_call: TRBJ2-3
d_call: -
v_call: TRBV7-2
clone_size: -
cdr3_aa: CASSLAWNTDTQYF
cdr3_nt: TGTGCCAGCAGCTTAGCCTGGAACACAGATACGCAGTATTTT